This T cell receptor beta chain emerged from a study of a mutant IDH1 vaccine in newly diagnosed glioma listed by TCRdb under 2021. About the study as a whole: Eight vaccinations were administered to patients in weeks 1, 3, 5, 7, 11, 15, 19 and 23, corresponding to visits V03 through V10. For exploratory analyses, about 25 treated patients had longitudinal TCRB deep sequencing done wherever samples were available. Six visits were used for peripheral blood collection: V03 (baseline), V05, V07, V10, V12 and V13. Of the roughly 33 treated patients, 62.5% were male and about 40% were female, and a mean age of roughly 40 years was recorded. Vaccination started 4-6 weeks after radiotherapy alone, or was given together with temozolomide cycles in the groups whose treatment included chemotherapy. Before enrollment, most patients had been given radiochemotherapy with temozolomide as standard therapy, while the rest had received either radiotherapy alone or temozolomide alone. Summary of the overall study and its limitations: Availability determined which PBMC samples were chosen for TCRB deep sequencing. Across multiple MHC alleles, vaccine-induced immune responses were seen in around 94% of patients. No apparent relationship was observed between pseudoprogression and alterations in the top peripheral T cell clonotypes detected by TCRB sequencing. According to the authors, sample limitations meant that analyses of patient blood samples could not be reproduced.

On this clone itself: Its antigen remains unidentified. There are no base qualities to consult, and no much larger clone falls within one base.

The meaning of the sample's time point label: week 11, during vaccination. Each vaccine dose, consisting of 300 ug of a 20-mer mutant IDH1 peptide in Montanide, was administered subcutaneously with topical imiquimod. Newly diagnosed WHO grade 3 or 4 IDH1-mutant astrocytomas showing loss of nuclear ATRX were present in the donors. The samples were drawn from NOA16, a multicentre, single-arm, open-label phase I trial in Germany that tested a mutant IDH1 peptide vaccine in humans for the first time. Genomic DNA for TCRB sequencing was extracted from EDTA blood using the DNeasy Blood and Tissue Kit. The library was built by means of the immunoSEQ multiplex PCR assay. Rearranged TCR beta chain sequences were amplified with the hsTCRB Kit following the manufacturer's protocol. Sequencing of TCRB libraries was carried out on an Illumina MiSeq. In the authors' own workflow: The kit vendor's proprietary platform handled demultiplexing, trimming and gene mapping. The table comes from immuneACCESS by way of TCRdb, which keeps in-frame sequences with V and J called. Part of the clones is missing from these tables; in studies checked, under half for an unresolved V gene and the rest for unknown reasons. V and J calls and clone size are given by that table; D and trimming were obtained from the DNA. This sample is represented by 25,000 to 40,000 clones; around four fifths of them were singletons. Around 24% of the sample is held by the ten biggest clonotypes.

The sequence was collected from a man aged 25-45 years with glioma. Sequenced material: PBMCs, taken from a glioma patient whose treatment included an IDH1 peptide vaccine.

The sequenced DNA: TGCGCCAGCAGCTTGGTGCAGGGGGCGCGATACGAGCAGTACTTC. Its protein is CASSLVQGARYEQYF. The chain joins TRBV5-1 to TRBJ2-7; the central 8 bases match TRBD1. Taken from the germline V gene, the CDR1 and CDR2 loops are SGHRS and YFSETQ. Compared with germline, V lacks 0 bases and J lacks 4 bases; bases without a gene match: 6. The CDR3 numbers 15 residues from cysteine through phenylalanine. Here the CDR3 DNA is all that survives: 45 bases in frame from base 1.